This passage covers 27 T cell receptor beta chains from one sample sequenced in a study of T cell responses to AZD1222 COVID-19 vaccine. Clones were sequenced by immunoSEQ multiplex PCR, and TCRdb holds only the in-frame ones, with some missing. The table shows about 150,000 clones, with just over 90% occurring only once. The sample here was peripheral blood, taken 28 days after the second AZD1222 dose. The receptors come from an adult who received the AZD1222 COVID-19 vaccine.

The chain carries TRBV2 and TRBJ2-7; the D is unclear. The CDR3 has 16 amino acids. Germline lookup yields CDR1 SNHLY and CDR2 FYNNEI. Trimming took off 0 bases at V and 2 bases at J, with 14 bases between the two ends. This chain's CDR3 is CASSEALRDGTYEQYF. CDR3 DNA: TGTGCCAGCAGTGAAGCGCTCAGAGACGGTACCTACGAGCAGTACTTC.

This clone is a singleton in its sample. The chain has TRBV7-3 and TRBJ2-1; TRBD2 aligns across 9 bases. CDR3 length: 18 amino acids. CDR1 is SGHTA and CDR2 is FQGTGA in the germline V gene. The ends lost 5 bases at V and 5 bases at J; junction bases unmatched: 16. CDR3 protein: CASSAQVTSGRINNEQFF. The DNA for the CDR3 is TGTGCCAGCAGCGCTCAGGTGACTAGCGGAAGAATAAACAATGAGCAGTTCTTC.

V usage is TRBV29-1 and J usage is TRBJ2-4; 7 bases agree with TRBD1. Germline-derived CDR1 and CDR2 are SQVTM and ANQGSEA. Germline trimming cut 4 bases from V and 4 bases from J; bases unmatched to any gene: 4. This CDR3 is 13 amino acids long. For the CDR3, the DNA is TGCAGCGTTGTGAGGGACAGAAAAAACATTCAGTACTTC. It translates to CSVVRDRKNIQYF.

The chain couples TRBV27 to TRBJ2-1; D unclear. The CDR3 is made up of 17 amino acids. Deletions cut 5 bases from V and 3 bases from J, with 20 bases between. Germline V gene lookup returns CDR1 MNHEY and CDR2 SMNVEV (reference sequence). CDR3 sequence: CASSIRGSDARYNEQFF. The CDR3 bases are TGTGCCAGCAGTATACGTGGGTCGGATGCTCGCTACAATGAGCAGTTCTTC.

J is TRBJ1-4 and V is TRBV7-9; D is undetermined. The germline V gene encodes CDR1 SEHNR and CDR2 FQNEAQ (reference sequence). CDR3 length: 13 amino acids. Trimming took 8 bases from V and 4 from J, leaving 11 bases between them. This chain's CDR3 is CASVPEDNEKLFF. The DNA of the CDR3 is TGTGCCAGCGTTCCGGAGGATAATGAAAAACTGTTTTTT.

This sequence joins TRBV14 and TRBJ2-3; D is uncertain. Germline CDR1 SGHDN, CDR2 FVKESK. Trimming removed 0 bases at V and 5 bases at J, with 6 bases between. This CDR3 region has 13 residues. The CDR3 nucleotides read TGTGCCAGCAGCCAAGACATCAGAGATACGCAGTATTTT. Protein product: CASSQDIRDTQYF.

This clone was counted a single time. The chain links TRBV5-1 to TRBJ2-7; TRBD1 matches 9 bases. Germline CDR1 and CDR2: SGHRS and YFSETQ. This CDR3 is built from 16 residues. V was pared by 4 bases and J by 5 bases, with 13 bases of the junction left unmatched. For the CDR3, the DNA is TGCGCCAGCAGCCTACAGGGGGCGTCGGGTGGTAACGAGCAGTACTTC. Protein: CASSLQGASGGNEQYF.

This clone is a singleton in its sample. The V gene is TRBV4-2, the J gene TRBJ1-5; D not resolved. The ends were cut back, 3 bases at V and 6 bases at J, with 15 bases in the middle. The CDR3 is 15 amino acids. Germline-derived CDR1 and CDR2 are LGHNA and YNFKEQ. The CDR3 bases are TGTGCCAGCAGCCAGGAAAGGACGGCCGGTCAGCCCCAGCATTTT. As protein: CASSQERTAGQPQHF.

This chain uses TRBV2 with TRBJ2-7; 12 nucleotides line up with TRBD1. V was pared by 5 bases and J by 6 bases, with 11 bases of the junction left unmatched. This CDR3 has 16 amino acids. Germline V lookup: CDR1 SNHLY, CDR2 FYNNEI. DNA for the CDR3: TGTGCCAGCAGTCTACCTACCGGGACAGGGGGCGTCGAGCAGTACTTC. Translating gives CASSLPTGTGGVEQYF.

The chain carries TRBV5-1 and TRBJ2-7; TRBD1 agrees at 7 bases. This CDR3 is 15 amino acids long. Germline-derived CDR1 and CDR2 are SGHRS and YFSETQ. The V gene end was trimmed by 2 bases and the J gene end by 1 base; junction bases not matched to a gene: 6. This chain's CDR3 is CASSFDRVGSYEQYF. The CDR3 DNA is TGCGCCAGCAGCTTCGACAGGGTGGGGTCCTACGAGCAGTACTTC.

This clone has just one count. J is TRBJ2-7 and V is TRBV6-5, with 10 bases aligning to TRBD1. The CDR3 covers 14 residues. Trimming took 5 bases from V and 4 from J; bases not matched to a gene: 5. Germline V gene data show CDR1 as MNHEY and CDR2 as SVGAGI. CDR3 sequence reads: CASSTTGGAYEQYF. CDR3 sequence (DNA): TGTGCCAGCAGTACGACAGGGGGCGCGTACGAGCAGTACTTC.

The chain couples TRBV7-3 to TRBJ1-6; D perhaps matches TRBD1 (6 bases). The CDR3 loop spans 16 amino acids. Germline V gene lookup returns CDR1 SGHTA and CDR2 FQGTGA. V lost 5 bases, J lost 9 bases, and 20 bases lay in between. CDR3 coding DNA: TGTGCCAGCAGCCAAACCAAACAGGGTGCTGGTTCACCCCTCCACTTT. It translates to CASSQTKQGAGSPLHF.

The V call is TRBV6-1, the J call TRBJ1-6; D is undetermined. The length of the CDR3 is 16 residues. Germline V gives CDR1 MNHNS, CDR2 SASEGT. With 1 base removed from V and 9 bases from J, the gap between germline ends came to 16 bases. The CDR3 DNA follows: TGTGCCAGCAGTGAAGTAGCGCTGGGGAGGAGTTCACCCCTCCACTTT. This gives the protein CASSEVALGRSSPLHF.

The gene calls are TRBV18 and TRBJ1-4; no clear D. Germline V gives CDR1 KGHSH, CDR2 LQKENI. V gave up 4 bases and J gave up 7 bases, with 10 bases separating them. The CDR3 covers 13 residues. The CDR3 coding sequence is TGTGCCAGCTCACAGGGTTGGGCTGAAAAACTGTTTTTT. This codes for CASSQGWAEKLFF.

The CDR3 sequence: CASSLDGQRNIQYF. DNA for the CDR3: TGCGCCAGCAGCTTGGACGGGCAGAGAAACATTCAGTACTTC. The chain uses TRBV5-1 and TRBJ2-4, with D unresolved. This CDR3 region has 14 residues. Between the trimmed V and J ends, which lost 0 bases and 6 bases, there was a span of 10 bases. Germline V gives CDR1 SGHRS, CDR2 YFSETQ.

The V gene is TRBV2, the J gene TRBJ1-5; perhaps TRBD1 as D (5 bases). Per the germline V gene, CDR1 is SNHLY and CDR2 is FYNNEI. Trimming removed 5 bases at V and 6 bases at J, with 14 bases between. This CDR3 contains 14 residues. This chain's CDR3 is CASSQGHGGQPQHF. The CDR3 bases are TGTGCCAGCAGTCAGGGCCACGGGGGTCAGCCCCAGCATTTT. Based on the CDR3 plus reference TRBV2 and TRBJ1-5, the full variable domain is EPEVTQTPSHQVTQMGQEVILRCVPISNHLYFYWYRQILGQKVEFLVSFYNNEISEKSEIFDDQFSVERPDGSNFTLKIRSTKLEDSAMYFCASSQGHGGQPQHFGDGTRLSIL.

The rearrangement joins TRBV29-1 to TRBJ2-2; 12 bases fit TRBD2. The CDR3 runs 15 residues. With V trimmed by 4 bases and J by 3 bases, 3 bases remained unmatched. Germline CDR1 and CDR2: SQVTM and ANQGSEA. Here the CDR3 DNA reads TGCAGCGTTGGACTAGCGGGAGCCTACACCGGGGAGCTGTTTTTT. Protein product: CSVGLAGAYTGELFF.

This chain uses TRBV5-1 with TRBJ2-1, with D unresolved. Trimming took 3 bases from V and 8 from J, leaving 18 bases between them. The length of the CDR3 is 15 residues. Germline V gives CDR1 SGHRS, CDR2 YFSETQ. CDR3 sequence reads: CASSSQDLRGDEQFF. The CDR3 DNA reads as TGCGCCAGCAGCTCCCAGGACCTCCGCGGCGATGAGCAGTTCTTC.

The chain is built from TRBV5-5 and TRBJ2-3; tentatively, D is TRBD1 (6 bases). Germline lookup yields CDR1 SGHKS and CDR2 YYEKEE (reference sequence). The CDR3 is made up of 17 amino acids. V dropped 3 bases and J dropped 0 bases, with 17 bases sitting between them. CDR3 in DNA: TGTGCCAGCAGCTCAAATGACAGGCCCCCTAGCACAGATACGCAGTATTTT. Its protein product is CASSSNDRPPSTDTQYF.

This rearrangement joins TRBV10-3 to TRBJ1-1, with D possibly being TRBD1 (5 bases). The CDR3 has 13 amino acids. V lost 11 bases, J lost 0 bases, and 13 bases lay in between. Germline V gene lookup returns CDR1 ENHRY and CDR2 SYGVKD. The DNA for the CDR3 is TGTGCCCTCCGGGACGTACTGAACACTGAAGCTTTCTTT. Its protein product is CALRDVLNTEAFF.

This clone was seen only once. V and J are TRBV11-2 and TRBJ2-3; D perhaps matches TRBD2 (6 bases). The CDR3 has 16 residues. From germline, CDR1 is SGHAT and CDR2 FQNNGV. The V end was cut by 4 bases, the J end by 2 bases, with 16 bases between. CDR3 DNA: TGTGCCAGCAGCTCCCGTGGCGGGGTCCTCACAGATACGCAGTATTTT. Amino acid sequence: CASSSRGGVLTDTQYF.

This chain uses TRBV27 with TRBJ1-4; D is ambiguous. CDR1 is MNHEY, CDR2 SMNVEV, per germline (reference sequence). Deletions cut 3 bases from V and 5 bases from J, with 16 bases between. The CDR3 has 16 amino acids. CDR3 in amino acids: CASSFIPVSENEKLFF. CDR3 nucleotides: TGTGCCAGCAGTTTCATCCCAGTTTCAGAGAATGAAAAACTGTTTTTT.

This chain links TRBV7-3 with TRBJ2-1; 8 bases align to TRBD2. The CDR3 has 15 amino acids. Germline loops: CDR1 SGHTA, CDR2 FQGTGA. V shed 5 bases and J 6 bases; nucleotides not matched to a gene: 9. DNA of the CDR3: TGTGCCAGCAGCGCCGGGACTAGTGCCCCCAATGAGCAGTTCTTC. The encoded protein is CASSAGTSAPNEQFF.

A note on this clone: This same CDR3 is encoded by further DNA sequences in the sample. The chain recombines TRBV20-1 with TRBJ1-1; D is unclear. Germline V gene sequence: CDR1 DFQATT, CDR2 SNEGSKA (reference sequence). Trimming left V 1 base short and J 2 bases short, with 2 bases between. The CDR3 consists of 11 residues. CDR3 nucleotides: TGCAGTGCTAGAGCAAACACTGAAGCTTTCTTT. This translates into CSARANTEAFF.

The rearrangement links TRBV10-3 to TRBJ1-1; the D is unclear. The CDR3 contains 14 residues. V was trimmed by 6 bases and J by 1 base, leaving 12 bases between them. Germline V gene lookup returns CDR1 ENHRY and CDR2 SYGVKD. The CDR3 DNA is TGTGCCATCAGACCCAGGACTGAGAACACTGAAGCTTTCTTT. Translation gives CAIRPRTENTEAFF.

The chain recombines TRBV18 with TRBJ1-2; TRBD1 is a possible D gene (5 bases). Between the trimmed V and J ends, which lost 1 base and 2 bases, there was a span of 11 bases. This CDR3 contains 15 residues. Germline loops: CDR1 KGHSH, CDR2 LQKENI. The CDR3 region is CASSPRGTLNYGYTF. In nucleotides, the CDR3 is TGTGCCAGCTCACCACGTGGGACGCTAAACTATGGCTACACCTTC.

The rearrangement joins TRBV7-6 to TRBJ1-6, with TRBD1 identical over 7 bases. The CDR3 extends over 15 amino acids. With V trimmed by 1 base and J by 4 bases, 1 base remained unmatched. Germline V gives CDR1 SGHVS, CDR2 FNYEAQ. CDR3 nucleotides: TGTGCCAGCAGCTTAGTGGGACAGTATAATTCACCCCTCCACTTT. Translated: CASSLVGQYNSPLHF.